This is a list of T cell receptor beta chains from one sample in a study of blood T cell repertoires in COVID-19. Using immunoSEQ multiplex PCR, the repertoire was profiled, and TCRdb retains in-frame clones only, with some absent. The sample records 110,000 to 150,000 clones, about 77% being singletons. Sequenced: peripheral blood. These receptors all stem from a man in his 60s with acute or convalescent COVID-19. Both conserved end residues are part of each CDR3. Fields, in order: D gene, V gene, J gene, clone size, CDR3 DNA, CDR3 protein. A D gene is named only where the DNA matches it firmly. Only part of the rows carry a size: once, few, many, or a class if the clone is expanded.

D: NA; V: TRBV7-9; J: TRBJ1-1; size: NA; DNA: TGTGCCAGCAGCTTCCTGGCAGGGGAAGCTTTCTTT; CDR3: CASSFLAGEAFF
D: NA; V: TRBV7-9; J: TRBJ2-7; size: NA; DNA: TGTGCCAGCAGCCCGGCGCGAGACATACAATACTTC; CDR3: CASSPARDIQYF
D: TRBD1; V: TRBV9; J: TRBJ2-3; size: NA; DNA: TGTGCCAGCAGCCCCTGGGACAGGAAGGGCACAGATACGCAGTATTTT; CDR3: CASSPWDRKGTDTQYF
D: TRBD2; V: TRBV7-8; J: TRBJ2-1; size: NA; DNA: TGTGCCAGCAGCTGGGGGGGTAGCAATGAGCAGTTCTTC; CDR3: CASSWGGSNEQFF
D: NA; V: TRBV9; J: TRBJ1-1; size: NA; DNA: TGTGCCAGCAGCGTAGAGGGGGGGCGCGATGAAGCTTTCTTT; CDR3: CASSVEGGRDEAFF
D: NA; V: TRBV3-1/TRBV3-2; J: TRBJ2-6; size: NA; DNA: TGTGCCAGCAGCCAAGTGGCACAGGGCTCTGGGGCCAACGTCCTGACTTTC; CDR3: CASSQVAQGSGANVLTF
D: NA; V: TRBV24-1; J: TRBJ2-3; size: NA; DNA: TGTGCCACCAGTGATTCCGGAGAGGCTCCTGGGACGCAGTATTTT; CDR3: CATSDSGEAPGTQYF
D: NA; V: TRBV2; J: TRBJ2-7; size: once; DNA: TGTGCCAGCAGTGGCCAGGGGCGATACGAGCAGTACTTC; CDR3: CASSGQGRYEQYF
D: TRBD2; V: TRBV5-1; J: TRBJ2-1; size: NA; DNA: TGCGCCAGCAGCTCCGGGACTAGCGGGTTCAGTGAGCAGTTCTTC; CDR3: CASSSGTSGFSEQFF
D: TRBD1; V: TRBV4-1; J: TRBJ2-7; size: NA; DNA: TGCGCCAGCAGCCGACAGGGTCCCAACGAGCAGTACTTC; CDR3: CASSRQGPNEQYF
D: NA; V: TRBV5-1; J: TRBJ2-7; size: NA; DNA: TGCGCCAGCAGCTCGGAGGGTCGGGAGCAGTACTTC; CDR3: CASSSEGREQYF
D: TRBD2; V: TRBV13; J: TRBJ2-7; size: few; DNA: TGTGCCAGCAGCCCTCTCGGGGGGGAGCAGTACTTC; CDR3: CASSPLGGEQYF
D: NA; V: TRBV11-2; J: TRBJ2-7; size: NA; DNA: TGTGCCAGCAGCTTAGACGGGAGTTATAACGAGCAGTACTTC; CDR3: CASSLDGSYNEQYF
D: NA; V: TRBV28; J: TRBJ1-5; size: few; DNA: TGTGCCAGCAACTCGCTGGGGCGAAGAAATCAGCCCCAGCATTTT; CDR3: CASNSLGRRNQPQHF
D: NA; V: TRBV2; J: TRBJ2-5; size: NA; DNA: TGTGCCAGCAGTGGGGGGGGCGGGAAAGAGACCCAGTACTTC; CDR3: CASSGGGGKETQYF
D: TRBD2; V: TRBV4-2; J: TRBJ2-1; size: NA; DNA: TGTGCCAGCAGCCCGACGGGACTAGCGGGAGATGAGCAGTTCTTC; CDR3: CASSPTGLAGDEQFF
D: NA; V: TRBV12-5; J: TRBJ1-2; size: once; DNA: TGTGCTAGTGGTTTGGGCACAGGGCCTTATGGCTACACCTTC; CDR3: CASGLGTGPYGYTF
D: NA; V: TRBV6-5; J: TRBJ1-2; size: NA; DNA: TGTGCCAGCAGCCGAACGGGGGAGGGCTATGGCTACACCTTC; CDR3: CASSRTGEGYGYTF
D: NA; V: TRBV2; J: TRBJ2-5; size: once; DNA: TGTGCCAGCACCGATTTCCAGGGATCGTACCAAGAGACCCAGTACTTC; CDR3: CASTDFQGSYQETQYF
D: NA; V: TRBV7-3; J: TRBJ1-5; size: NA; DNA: TGTGCCAGCAGCGAGGGGGAAAATCAGCCCCAGCATTTT; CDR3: CASSEGENQPQHF
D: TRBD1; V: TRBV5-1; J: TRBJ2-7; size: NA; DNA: TGCGCCAGCAGCCCTTCGACAGGGGTCTACGAGCAGTACTTC; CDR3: CASSPSTGVYEQYF
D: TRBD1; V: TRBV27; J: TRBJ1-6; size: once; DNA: TGTGCCAGCAACCCCAGGGGGTATAATTCACCCCTCCACTTT; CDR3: CASNPRGYNSPLHF
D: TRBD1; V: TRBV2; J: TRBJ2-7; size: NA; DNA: TGTGCCAGCCTGACAGGGTTGTACGAGCAGTACTTC; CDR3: CASLTGLYEQYF
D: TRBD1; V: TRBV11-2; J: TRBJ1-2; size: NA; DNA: TGTGCCAGCAGCCCGGGACAGGACTATGGCTACACCTTC; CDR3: CASSPGQDYGYTF
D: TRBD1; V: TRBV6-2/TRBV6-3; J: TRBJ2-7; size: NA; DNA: TGTGCCAGCAGTTACGAGACAGGGGATCCCTACGAGCAGTACTTC; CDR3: CASSYETGDPYEQYF
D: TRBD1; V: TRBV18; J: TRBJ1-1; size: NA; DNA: TGTGCCAGCTCACTGGGACAGTTGAACACTGAAGCTTTTTTT; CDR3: CASSLGQLNTEAFF
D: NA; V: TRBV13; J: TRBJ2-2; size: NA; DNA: TGTGCCAGCAGCCGACTAGTACAGGAGGGCACCGGGGAGCTGTTTTTT; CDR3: CASSRLVQEGTGELFF
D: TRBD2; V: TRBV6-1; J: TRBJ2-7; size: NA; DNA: TGTGCCAGCAGTGAAGGGGGACTAGCGGGAGTGGGGCAGTACTTC; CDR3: CASSEGGLAGVGQYF
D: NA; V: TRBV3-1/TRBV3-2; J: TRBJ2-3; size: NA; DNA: TGTGCCAGCAGCCAAATGGGTGGCGGGGATACGCAGTATTTT; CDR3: CASSQMGGGDTQYF
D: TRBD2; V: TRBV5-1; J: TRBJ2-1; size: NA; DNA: TGCGCCAGCAGCTCCTTAGCGGGAGGGAATTCCAATGAGCAGTTCTTC; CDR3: CASSSLAGGNSNEQFF
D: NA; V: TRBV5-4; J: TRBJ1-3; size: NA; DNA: TGTGCCAGCAGCTTGGACGGGGGGGCTGGAAACACCATATATTTT; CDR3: CASSLDGGAGNTIYF
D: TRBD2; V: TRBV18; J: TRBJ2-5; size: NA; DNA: TGTGCCAGCTCACCGTCCGGGAGGGCCGGCGAGACCCAGTACTTC; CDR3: CASSPSGRAGETQYF
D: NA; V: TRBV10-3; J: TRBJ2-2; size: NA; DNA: TGTGCCATCAGTGCGTTAGATGCGAACACCGGGGAGCTGTTTTTT; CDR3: CAISALDANTGELFF
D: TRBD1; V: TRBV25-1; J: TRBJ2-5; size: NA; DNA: TGTGCCAGCAGGAGGACAGGGGCACAAGAGACCCAGTACTTC; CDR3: CASRRTGAQETQYF
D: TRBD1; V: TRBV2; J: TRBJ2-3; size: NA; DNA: TGTGCCAACGCCCGGGACAGCAGCACAGATACGCAGTATTTT; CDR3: CANARDSSTDTQYF
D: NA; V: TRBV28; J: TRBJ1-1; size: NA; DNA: TGTGCCAGCAGCCTGTTGAGGACTGAAGCTTTCTTT; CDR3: CASSLLRTEAFF
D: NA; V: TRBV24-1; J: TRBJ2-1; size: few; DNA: TGTGCCACCAGTGATTTACGGGAGCAGTTCTTC; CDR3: CATSDLREQFF
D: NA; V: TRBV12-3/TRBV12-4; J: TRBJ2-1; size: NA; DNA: TGTGCCAGCAACCTAGGGGGTCTAAATGAGCAGTTCTTC; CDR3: CASNLGGLNEQFF
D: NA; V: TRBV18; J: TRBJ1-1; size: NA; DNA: TGTGCCAGCTCACCACGAGGGGAGGGCACTGAAGCTTTCTTT; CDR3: CASSPRGEGTEAFF
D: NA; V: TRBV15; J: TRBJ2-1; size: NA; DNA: TGTGCCACCAGCAGAGATTGGGCGGCCGAGGGGCAGTTCTTC; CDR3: CATSRDWAAEGQFF
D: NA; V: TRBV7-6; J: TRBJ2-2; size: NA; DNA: TGTGCCAGCAGCCGAACCGGGATGCACAACACCGGGGAGCTGTTTTTT; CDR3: CASSRTGMHNTGELFF
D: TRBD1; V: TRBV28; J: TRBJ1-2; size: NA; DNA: TGTGCCAGCAGTTTCCCGGGACAGAACTATGGCTACACCTTC; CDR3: CASSFPGQNYGYTF
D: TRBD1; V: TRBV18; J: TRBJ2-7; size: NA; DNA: TGTGCCAGCTCACCGAAACTACTGGACAGGGTAGACGAGCAGTACTTC; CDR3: CASSPKLLDRVDEQYF
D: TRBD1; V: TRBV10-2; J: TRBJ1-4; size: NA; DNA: TGCGCCAGCAGGAATTATGACAGGGGTGAAAAACTGTTTTTT; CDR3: CASRNYDRGEKLFF
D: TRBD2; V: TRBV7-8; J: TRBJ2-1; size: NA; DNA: TGTGCCAGCAAGCAGCGGGAGTCCTACAATGAGCAGTTCTTC; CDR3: CASKQRESYNEQFF
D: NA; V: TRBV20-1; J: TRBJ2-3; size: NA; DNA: TGCAGTGCTAGTCTACTAGCTCCGCAGTATTTT; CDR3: CSASLLAPQYF
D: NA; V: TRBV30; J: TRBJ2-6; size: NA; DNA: TGTGCCTGGAAGGGGCAAAGCTCTGGGGCCAACGTCCTGACTTTC; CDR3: CAWKGQSSGANVLTF
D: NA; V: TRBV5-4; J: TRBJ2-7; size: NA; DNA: TGTGCCAGCAGCCCGAGCGGGTTGGGGGAGCAGTACTTC; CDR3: CASSPSGLGEQYF